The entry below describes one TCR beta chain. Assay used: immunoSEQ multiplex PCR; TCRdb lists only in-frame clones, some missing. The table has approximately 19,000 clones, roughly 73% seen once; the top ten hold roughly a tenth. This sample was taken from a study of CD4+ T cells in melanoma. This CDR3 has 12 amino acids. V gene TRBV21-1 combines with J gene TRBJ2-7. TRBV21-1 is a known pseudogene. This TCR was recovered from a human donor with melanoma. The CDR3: CASIGYSYEQYF. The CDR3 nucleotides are TGTGCCAGCATAGGGTACTCCTACGAGCAGTACTTC.